One sample yielded the 29 T cell receptor beta chains listed below, sequenced in a study of T cells after yellow fever vaccination. TCRdb processed the 5' RACE reads anew with MiXCR; each CDR3 protein has one entry. The sample contains roughly 330,000 distinct CDR3 sequences, 3.5% to 4.5% of which appear only once. This specimen was PBMCs, taken 5 days after the yellow fever booster vaccination. The receptors were sampled from a man aged 18 to 35 who received the YFV17D yellow fever vaccine.

The table lists this clonotype with a few counts. The chain combines TRBV10-3 with TRBJ2-2; the D is unclear. Between the trimmed V and J ends, which lost 4 bases and 3 bases, there was a span of 12 bases. Germline CDR1 ENHRY, CDR2 SYGVKD. This CDR3 region has 15 residues. The CDR3 loop reads CAISATPADTGELFF. The CDR3 nucleotides read TGTGCCATCAGTGCGACGCCAGCCGACACCGGGGAGCTGTTTTTT.

This clonotype was observed a few times. The V gene is TRBV5-4, the J gene TRBJ1-1, with a weak D call TRBD1 (5 bases). Germline V gives CDR1 SGHNT, CDR2 YYREEE (reference sequence). This CDR3 is built from 13 residues. Between the trimmed V and J ends, which lost 10 bases and 5 bases, there was a span of 18 bases. CDR3 loop: CAGYDQGGTEAFF. CDR3 bases: TGTGCCGGTTATGATCAGGGAGGGACTGAAGCTTTCTTT.

This clonotype was detected many times. V and J are TRBV5-1 and TRBJ2-3; D is unclear. The CDR3 is 14 amino acids. CDR1 and CDR2 from the germline V gene are SGHRS and YFSETQ. V was pared by 1 base and J by 0 bases, with 6 bases between. CDR3 residues: CASSLRRSTDTQYF. In DNA form, the CDR3 reads TGCGCCAGCAGCTTGCGCCGTAGCACAGATACGCAGTATTTT.

This clonotype was detected many times. The CDR3, as DNA: TGTGCCAGCAGCTTGACCGATGGGGGGGCGGATACGCAGTATTTT. Amino acids: CASSLTDGGADTQYF. This chain joins TRBV7-3 and TRBJ2-3; a weak D match, TRBD2 (7 bases). CDR3 length equals 15 residues. Trimming stripped 3 bases from V and 6 bases from J, with 16 bases between. Germline loops: CDR1 SGHTA, CDR2 FQGTGA.

At least ten counts were recorded for this clonotype. V and J are TRBV20-1 and TRBJ2-2, with 7 bases matching TRBD1. V dropped 3 bases and J dropped 3; count of bases not matched to a gene: 4. The CDR3 spans 14 residues. The germline V gene has CDR1 DFQATT and CDR2 SNEGSKA (reference sequence). CDR3 sequence: CSARTGIHTGELFF. The CDR3 nucleotides are TGCAGTGCTAGGACAGGGATTCACACCGGGGAGCTGTTTTTT.

This clonotype occurred a few times. The V and J genes are TRBV20-1 and TRBJ2-2; TRBD2 aligns across 7 bases. Germline V lookup: CDR1 DFQATT, CDR2 SNEGSKA (reference sequence). The V gene end was trimmed by 5 bases and the J gene end by 3 bases; junction bases not matched to a gene: 3. The CDR3 contains 13 residues. The CDR3 sequence is CSARAGDTGELFF. The CDR3 coding sequence is TGCAGTGCTCGGGCGGGAGACACCGGGGAGCTGTTTTTT.

The V and J genes are TRBV7-9 and TRBJ1-1, with D possibly matching TRBD1 (5 bases). CDR3 length: 14 residues. CDR1 is SEHNR and CDR2 is FQNEAQ in the germline V gene (reference sequence). V was cut by 3 bases and J by 7 bases, with 15 bases left in between. The CDR3 loop is CASSLWLTRVEAFF. The CDR3 DNA reads TGTGCCAGCAGCTTGTGGCTCACCAGGGTTGAAGCTTTCTTT.

The J gene is TRBJ2-7, the V gene TRBV27; unclear D gene. CDR3 length: 15 residues. Trimming pared 2 bases from V and 7 bases from J, leaving 18 bases between. Germline lookup yields CDR1 MNHEY and CDR2 SMNVEV (reference sequence). The CDR3 DNA reads TGTGCCAGCAGTTTAACGCCCTCCGGGTCGCAGGAGCAGTACTTC. Encoded protein: CASSLTPSGSQEQYF.

This sequence joins TRBV5-1 and TRBJ2-7; D might be TRBD1 (5 bases). V was pared by 3 bases and J by 0 bases, with 13 bases between. CDR1 is SGHRS, CDR2 YFSETQ, per germline. The CDR3 contains 15 residues. As DNA, the CDR3 is TGCGCCAGCAGCTCAGGACCAGGGTACTCCTACGAGCAGTACTTC. Residues: CASSSGPGYSYEQYF.

This clonotype has at least ten counts. This rearrangement joins TRBV7-2 to TRBJ2-3; D ambiguous. The CDR3 runs 15 residues. The germline V gene encodes CDR1 SGHTA and CDR2 FQGNSA. V was cut by 4 bases and J by 1 base, with 12 bases left in between. The CDR3 bases are TGTGCCAGCAGCTCCGGCTACACCCGCACAGATACGCAGTATTTT. This gives the protein CASSSGYTRTDTQYF.

This clonotype was recorded a few times. This rearrangement joins TRBV7-3 to TRBJ1-6; D gene uncertain. The V end was cut by 2 bases, the J end by 10 bases, with 12 bases between. This CDR3 contains 14 residues. Germline V gene lookup returns CDR1 SGHTA and CDR2 FQGTGA. The CDR3: CASSLRATRSPLHF. CDR3 nucleotides: TGTGCCAGCAGCTTACGAGCGACAAGATCACCCCTCCACTTT.

This clonotype was observed a handful of times. The chain is built from TRBV5-6 and TRBJ2-3; no clear D gene. V was clipped by 5 bases and J by 0 bases, with 7 bases between them. This CDR3 spans 13 amino acids. The germline V gene encodes CDR1 SGHDT and CDR2 YYEEEE. CDR3: CASRVQSTDTQYF. CDR3 sequence (DNA): TGTGCCAGCAGGGTACAAAGCACAGATACGCAGTATTTT.

The chain carries TRBV20-1 and TRBJ2-5; 7 bases match TRBD2. This CDR3 is built from 13 residues. Germline CDR1 DFQATT, CDR2 SNEGSKA (reference sequence). Trimming removed 7 bases from V and 3 bases from J; junction bases left unmatched: 8. CDR3 nucleotide sequence: TGCAGTGTAGGGCTAGCGGCCAAAGAGACCCAGTACTTC. It translates to CSVGLAAKETQYF.

This clonotype was counted at least ten times. This chain connects TRBV6-1 to TRBJ2-7, with TRBD1 identical over 7 bases. Unmatched junction bases numbered 6, after V lost 8 bases and J lost 5 bases. Germline V gene lookup returns CDR1 MNHNS and CDR2 SASEGT. The CDR3 spans 12 residues. The CDR3 DNA follows: TGTGCCAGCCTCCTACAGGGGAACGAGCAGTACTTC. Translation: CASLLQGNEQYF.

This clonotype was detected a few times. The chain links TRBV4-3 to TRBJ1-1; D gene ambiguous. V was pared by 0 bases and J by 1 base, with 9 bases between. Germline V gene lookup returns CDR1 LGHNA and CDR2 YSLEER. The CDR3 is 15 residues long. CDR3 region: CASSQDAVGNTEAFF. DNA for the CDR3: TGCGCCAGCAGCCAAGATGCAGTCGGGAACACTGAAGCTTTCTTT.

The table lists this clonotype with a few counts. The chain employs TRBV20-1 and TRBJ1-5; TRBD1 agrees at 7 bases. CDR3 length equals 11 residues. J lost 12 bases, V lost 7 bases, and 9 bases had no gene match. Germline lookup yields CDR1 DFQATT and CDR2 SNEGSKA (reference sequence). CDR3 sequence: CSGQGRSNQHF. For the CDR3, the DNA is TGCAGTGGACAGGGAAGGAGCAACCAGCATTTT.

This clonotype was seen at least ten times. The chain is built from TRBV7-9 and TRBJ2-3; D gene uncertain. The germline V gene encodes CDR1 SEHNR and CDR2 FQNEAQ (reference sequence). The V gene lost 2 bases and the J gene lost 4 bases, with 7 bases spanning the gap. The CDR3 extends over 13 amino acids. The CDR3 region has the DNA TGTGCCAGCAGCTTAAACAGCCCAGATACGCAGTATTTT. Translated: CASSLNSPDTQYF.

V is TRBV4-1 and J is TRBJ1-6, with D unresolved. Per germline, CDR1 MGHRA and CDR2 YSYEKL. The germline V and J ends were trimmed by 5 bases and 10 bases, with 15 bases remaining between them. The CDR3 runs 14 residues. CDR3 DNA: TGCGCCAGCAGCTTTCTTGGGGTAGCCTCACCCCTCCACTTT. This translates into CASSFLGVASPLHF.

The table lists this clonotype with many counts. The rearrangement joins TRBV15 to TRBJ2-3; D gene ambiguous. Germline CDR1 is LNHNV and CDR2 is YYDKDF (reference sequence). The V gene lost 4 bases and the J gene lost 4 bases, with 12 bases spanning the gap. The CDR3 runs 14 residues. The CDR3 nucleotides are TGTGCCACCAGCATTTATCTAGACGCAGATACGCAGTATTTT. Translated: CATSIYLDADTQYF.

This clonotype was found many times. The chain is built from TRBV9 and TRBJ2-1; D is possibly TRBD2 (5 bases). Germline V gene data show CDR1 as SGDLS and CDR2 as YYNGEE. The CDR3 contains 13 residues. V was cut by 4 bases and J by 3 bases, with 8 bases left in between. CDR3 loop: CASSNRDYNEQFF. For the CDR3, the DNA is TGTGCCAGCAGCAACCGGGACTACAATGAGCAGTTCTTC.

The chain is built from TRBV4-2 and TRBJ2-7; 11 nucleotides align to TRBD1. Germline CDR1 is LGHNA and CDR2 is YNFKEQ. The CDR3 totals 16 residues. The junction had 14 bases not matched to a gene; V was cut back by 4 bases and J by 9 bases. The CDR3: CASSPSRDRGALGQYF. The CDR3 DNA follows: TGTGCCAGCAGCCCGTCCCGGGACAGGGGGGCTCTGGGGCAGTACTTC.

The CDR3 is CASSQDVAGGYTDTQYF. CDR3 DNA sequence: TGCGCCAGCAGCCAAGATGTGGCAGGGGGCTACACAGATACGCAGTATTTT. The V call is TRBV4-3, the J call TRBJ2-3, with 8 bases lining up with TRBD1. Germline V gene sequence: CDR1 LGHNA, CDR2 YSLEER. CDR3 length: 17 residues. J lost 2 bases, V lost 0 bases, and 7 bases had no gene match.

There are a few counts of this clonotype. The rearrangement uses TRBV6-2 or TRBV6-3 and TRBJ2-5; D remains ambiguous. The germline gives CDR1 MNHEY, CDR2 SVGEGT. The V end was cut by 6 bases, the J end by 0 bases, with 5 bases between. This CDR3 is 12 amino acids long. CDR3 DNA: TGTGCCAGCAGGCAGTACCAAGAGACCCAGTACTTC. Its translation is CASRQYQETQYF.

This clonotype was counted many times. J is TRBJ1-2 and V is TRBV6-2 or TRBV6-3, with D unresolved. The CDR3 is 13 amino acids. Germline-derived CDR1 and CDR2 are MNHEY and SVGEGT. With 0 bases removed from V and 4 bases from J, the gap between germline ends came to 6 bases. The CDR3 loop reads CASSYSLSYGYTF. In DNA form, the CDR3 reads TGTGCCAGCAGTTACTCGTTATCCTATGGCTACACCTTC.

The V gene is TRBV5-5, the J gene TRBJ1-2, with no clear D. Trimming took 0 bases from V and 0 from J, leaving 9 bases between them. The CDR3 runs 15 residues. CDR1 and CDR2 from the germline V gene are SGHKS and YYEKEE (reference sequence). The CDR3, as DNA: TGTGCCAGCAGCTTGGTGTCAGGAGCTAACTATGGCTACACCTTC. Encoded protein: CASSLVSGANYGYTF.

The sample holds many counts of this clonotype. The chain is built from TRBV7-6 and TRBJ2-5, with TRBD2 identical over 14 bases. Germline V gene sequence: CDR1 SGHVS, CDR2 FNYEAQ. J gave up 5 bases and V 5 bases, and 7 bases lay outside the gene matches. This CDR3 is 16 amino acids long. The CDR3 sequence: CASSTPTSGGAETQYF. As DNA, the CDR3 is TGTGCCAGCAGCACGCCGACTAGCGGGGGGGCGGAGACCCAGTACTTC.

At least ten counts were recorded for this clonotype. The rearrangement links TRBV30 to TRBJ1-1; unclear D gene. The V gene lost 8 bases and the J gene lost 7 bases, with 20 bases spanning the gap. CDR3 length: 13 residues. CDR1 is GTSNPN, CDR2 SVGIG, per germline (reference sequence). Written as DNA, the CDR3 is TGTGCCAGTCAAAGAGGGAACGGAATTGAAGCTTTCTTT. Its protein product is CASQRGNGIEAFF. Full variable domain (remainder filled in from reference TRBV30 and TRBJ1-1): SQTIHQWPATLVQPVGSPLSLECTVEGTSNPNLYWYRQAAGRGLQLLFYSVGIGQISSEVPQNLSASRPQDRQFILSSKKLLLSDSGFYLCASQRGNGIEAFFGQGTRLTVV.

Many counts were recorded for this clonotype. The V call is TRBV5-1, the J call TRBJ1-1, with D possibly being TRBD1 (6 bases). Trimming left V 4 bases short and J 5 bases short, with 15 bases between. Germline CDR1 is SGHRS and CDR2 is YFSETQ. This CDR3 comprises 14 residues. CDR3 protein: CASSDDRMRTEAFF. For the CDR3, the DNA is TGCGCCAGCAGCGATGACAGGATGCGGACTGAAGCTTTCTTT. The variable domain in full, with the rest retrieved from reference TRBV5-1 and TRBJ1-1, is KAGVTQTPRYLIKTRGQQVTLSCSPISGHRSVSWYQQTPGQGLQFLFEYFSETQRNKGNFPGRFSGRQFSNSRSEMNVSTLELGDSALYLCASSDDRMRTEAFFGQGTRLTVV.

This clonotype was seen repeatedly, ten times or more. This rearrangement joins TRBV5-1 to TRBJ1-1; D not resolved. Per germline, CDR1 SGHRS and CDR2 YFSETQ. The CDR3 spans 16 residues. With 5 bases removed from V and 0 bases from J, the gap between germline ends came to 17 bases. The CDR3 spells CASSGGRTNMNTEAFF. CDR3 bases: TGCGCCAGCAGTGGCGGCAGAACTAATATGAACACTGAAGCTTTCTTT.